Presented here are 19 T cell receptor beta chains from one specimen sequenced in a study of a mutant IDH1 vaccine in newly diagnosed glioma. These receptors' antigens are unknown. Sequenced by immunoSEQ multiplex PCR; TCRdb stores in-frame clones only, minus some. The sample has approximately 31,000 clones, about 82% seen once. Noted time point: week 35, safety follow-up. Doses consisted of 300 ug of mutant IDH1 20-mer peptide each, paired with topical imiquimod. Sample: PBMCs, taken from a glioma patient whose treatment included an IDH1 peptide vaccine. The receptors stem from a man between 35 and 55 years old with glioma. Some clones in this sample may be carry-over from other donors' samples.

The rearrangement uses TRBV7-9 and TRBJ2-3; 9 nucleotides agree with TRBD1. The V gene's germline CDR1 is SEHNR and CDR2 FQNEAQ (reference sequence). Trimming cost V 6 bases and J 5 bases; bases outside gene matches: 3. The CDR3 loop spans 13 amino acids. CDR3 sequence: CASSLTGGDTQYF. The CDR3 DNA sequence: TGTGCCAGCAGTTTGACAGGGGGAGATACGCAGTATTTT.

The genes are TRBV15 and TRBJ1-5; D gene unclear. CDR1 is LNHNV and CDR2 is YYDKDF in the germline V gene (reference sequence). With 1 base removed from V and 2 bases from J, the gap between germline ends came to 9 bases. The CDR3 totals 15 residues. The CDR3, as DNA: TGTGCCACCAGCAGAGCTTCTGTAGGCAATCAGCCCCAGCATTTT. It translates to CATSRASVGNQPQHF.

The V call is TRBV30, the J call TRBJ1-2; D gene unclear. Looked up from germline, CDR1 is GTSNPN and CDR2 is SVGIG (reference sequence). Trimming pared 4 bases from V and 6 bases from J, leaving 27 bases between. The CDR3 extends over 17 amino acids. CDR3 protein: CAWKSPRRIPLADGYTF. The CDR3 DNA is TGTGCCTGGAAATCGCCCAGGCGCATACCCCTTGCTGATGGCTACACCTTC.

The chain joins TRBV7-9 to TRBJ2-7, with D uncertain. The CDR3 sequence is 12 residues long. Germline CDR1 reads SEHNR; CDR2 reads FQNEAQ (reference sequence). Trimming took 6 bases from V and 6 from J, leaving 12 bases between them. CDR3 region: CASSPKGFEQYF. CDR3 DNA: TGTGCCAGCAGTCCGAAGGGTTTCGAGCAGTACTTC.

The genes are TRBV18 and TRBJ2-3, with D unclear. The CDR3 contains 14 residues. Trimming pared 3 bases from V and 0 bases from J, leaving 7 bases between. Germline V gene lookup returns CDR1 KGHSH and CDR2 LQKENI. The DNA of the CDR3 is TGTGCCAGCTCACCTGGCGCTAGCACAGATACGCAGTATTTT. Translated, it gives CASSPGASTDTQYF.

J is TRBJ1-2 and V is TRBV18; D not resolved. Per germline, CDR1 KGHSH and CDR2 LQKENI. CDR3 length: 16 residues. The V end lost 3 bases, the J end lost 6 bases, and 20 bases lay between the germline ends. As DNA, the CDR3 is TGTGCCAGCTCACCGTCAGAGAGAGGACTATGGCATGGCTACACCTTC. This encodes CASSPSERGLWHGYTF.

The rearrangement uses TRBV5-6 and TRBJ1-6; maybe TRBD1 (6 bases). Germline V gene data show CDR1 as SGHDT and CDR2 as YYEEEE. The CDR3 runs to 15 residues. Trimming cost V 3 bases and J 0 bases, with 7 bases left between them. The DNA of the CDR3 is TGTGCCAGCAGCTCCAGGGGCTCCTATAATTCACCCCTCCACTTT. It yields the protein CASSSRGSYNSPLHF. The whole variable domain, remainder taken from reference TRBV5-6 and TRBJ1-6, is DAGVTQSPTHLIKTRGQQVTLRCSPKSGHDTVSWYQQALGQGPQFIFQYYEEEERQRGNFPDRFSGHQFPNYSSELNVNALLLGDSALYLCASSSRGSYNSPLHFGNGTRLTVT.

V is TRBV4-2 and J is TRBJ2-2; 10 bases align to TRBD1. V was pared by 0 bases and J by 6 bases, with 7 bases of the junction left unmatched. The CDR3 consists of 17 residues. The germline gives CDR1 LGHNA, CDR2 YNFKEQ. CDR3 region: CASSQDRGQGGPGELFF. CDR3 nucleotide sequence: TGTGCCAGCAGCCAAGATCGCGGACAGGGGGGCCCCGGGGAGCTGTTTTTT.

The chain links TRBV2 to TRBJ1-3, with D tentatively TRBD1 (5 bases). The CDR3 length is 18 residues. The V and J ends lost 5 bases and 0 bases respectively, with 20 bases between them. CDR1 and CDR2 from the germline V gene are SNHLY and FYNNEI. The CDR3 DNA reads as TGTGCCAGCAGTATAGGAGGGACTACTCCTATCTCTGGAAACACCATATATTTT. The encoded protein is CASSIGGTTPISGNTIYF.

The chain joins TRBV28 to TRBJ2-7; no firm D call. V lost 10 bases and J 6 bases, leaving 16 bases between the germline ends. This CDR3 has 12 residues. The germline gives CDR1 MDHEN, CDR2 SYDVKM. The chain's CDR3 is CATLGPVSEQYF. The CDR3, as DNA: TGTGCCACCCTCGGACCCGTATCCGAGCAGTACTTC.

The chain links TRBV11-2 to TRBJ1-1; D is ambiguous. With 5 bases removed from V and 4 bases from J, the gap between germline ends came to 14 bases. The CDR3 extends over 14 amino acids. Per the germline V gene, CDR1 is SGHAT and CDR2 is FQNNGV. The CDR3: CASSPGPFGTEAFF. CDR3 sequence (DNA): TGTGCCAGCAGCCCAGGACCCTTTGGCACTGAAGCTTTCTTT.

V gene TRBV19 combines with J gene TRBJ2-7; 11 bases line up with TRBD2. Germline V gene lookup returns CDR1 LNHDA and CDR2 SQIVND (reference sequence). The trim removed 5 bases at V and 0 bases at J, leaving 6 bases unmatched. The length of the CDR3 is 16 residues. CDR3 sequence reads: CASSDPGLAASYEQYF. The CDR3 DNA is TGTGCCAGTAGTGACCCGGGACTAGCGGCCTCCTACGAGCAGTACTTC. Together with reference TRBV19 and TRBJ2-7, the CDR3 gives the full variable domain: DGGITQSPKYLFRKEGQNVTLSCEQNLNHDAMYWYRQDPGQGLRLIYYSQIVNDFQKGDIAEGYSVSREKKESFPLTVTSAQKNPTAFYLCASSDPGLAASYEQYFGPGTRLTVT.

The V gene is TRBV15, the J gene TRBJ2-5, with D perhaps matching TRBD1 (6 bases). The ends were cut back, 0 bases at V and 2 bases at J, with 7 bases in the middle. The CDR3 has 14 amino acids. Germline values: CDR1 LNHNV, CDR2 YYDKDF (reference sequence). As DNA, the CDR3 is TGTGCCACCAGCAGAGACCAGGGGCAAGAGACCCAGTACTTC. The encoded protein is CATSRDQGQETQYF.

The chain employs TRBV10-1 and TRBJ2-1; perhaps TRBD2 as D (6 bases). The CDR3 runs to 14 residues. Trimming shortened V by 3 bases and J by 4 bases, and 10 bases separated the two germline ends. Germline V CDR1 and CDR2: WNHNN, SYGVQD (reference sequence). The CDR3 reads CASSEGTAYNEQFF. The CDR3 nucleotides read TGCGCCAGCAGTGAAGGGACTGCGTACAATGAGCAGTTCTTC.

The rearrangement links TRBV6-5 to TRBJ1-2; a weak D match, TRBD1 (6 bases). CDR3 length equals 12 residues. The V end was cut by 5 bases, the J end by 4 bases, with 8 bases between. CDR1 MNHEY and CDR2 SVGAGI come from the germline V gene. The CDR3: CASSPGVYGYTF. CDR3 bases: TGTGCCAGCAGTCCAGGGGTCTATGGCTACACCTTC.

A single count supports this clone. The chain carries TRBV19 and TRBJ1-1; weak D call: TRBD1 (5 bases). This CDR3 is 11 amino acids long. Trimming took 3 bases from V and 9 from J, leaving 8 bases between them. Germline CDR1 and CDR2: LNHDA and SQIVND (reference sequence). The CDR3: CASSIGGQAFF. DNA for the CDR3: TGTGCCAGTAGTATCGGGGGACAAGCTTTCTTT.

The chain uses TRBV28 and TRBJ1-1; D may be TRBD1 (6 bases). The CDR3 is 13 amino acids. The V end was cut by 6 bases, the J end by 5 bases, with 13 bases between. CDR1 and CDR2 from the germline V gene are MDHEN and SYDVKM. In DNA, the CDR3 is TGTGCCAGCAGCTCAGGGGATCGGACTGAAGCTTTCTTT. Translating gives CASSSGDRTEAFF.

By share, this clone ranks as medium-sized (0.01 to 0.1%). The CDR3, as DNA: TGTGCCAGCAGCCCCGCGGGGCAGAATCAGCCCCAGCATTTT. It translates to CASSPAGQNQPQHF. V is TRBV5-4 and J is TRBJ1-5; maybe TRBD1 (5 bases). This CDR3 has 14 residues. Trimming left V 4 bases short and J 4 bases short, with 12 bases between. CDR1 and CDR2 from the germline V gene are SGHNT and YYREEE (reference sequence).

The J gene is TRBJ1-2, the V gene TRBV7-2, with TRBD1 matching over 7 bases. The ends lost 0 bases at V and 3 bases at J; junction bases unmatched: 13. This CDR3 is 18 amino acids long. CDR1 is SGHTA and CDR2 is FQGNSA in the germline V gene. The CDR3 DNA reads TGTGCCAGCAGCTTAGCTTGGAGGGGGCAGGGGGTAGACTATGGCTACACCTTC. It translates to CASSLAWRGQGVDYGYTF.